The 23 T cell receptor beta chains presented below share a single source sample, sequenced in a study of shared clonotypes between healthy human individuals. TCRdb's table, derived via immunoSEQ multiplex PCR, lists solely in-frame clones and lacks some. This table has approximately 2.4 million clones, about 94% appearing once. What was sequenced was naive CD4+ T cells sorted from blood. As for subset: CD45RA+ positively selected. The receptors shown here come from a man aged 18 to 35 in good health.

This clone came up once. The chain employs TRBV13 and TRBJ1-1, with 7 bases matching TRBD1. CDR1 PRHDT and CDR2 FYEKMQ come from the germline V gene (reference sequence). Unmatched junction bases numbered 6, after V lost 5 bases and J lost 0 bases. The CDR3 extends over 15 amino acids. CDR3 sequence reads: CASSPEGQMNTEAFF. The CDR3 DNA is TGTGCCAGCAGCCCAGAGGGACAGATGAACACTGAAGCTTTCTTT.

The rearrangement links TRBV6-5 to TRBJ2-1; D unresolved. Trimming removed 6 bases at V and 8 bases at J, with 8 bases between. The CDR3 contains 11 residues. CDR1 and CDR2 from the germline V gene are MNHEY and SVGAGI. CDR3 nucleotides: TGTGCCAGCAGATCAGGACATGAGCAGTTCTTC. Its protein product is CASRSGHEQFF.

CDR3 protein: CASSWGTVEGKLFF. The CDR3 DNA is TGTGCCAGCAGCTGGGGAACAGTCGAGGGAAAACTGTTTTTT. J is TRBJ1-4 and V is TRBV5-6; D gene uncertain. Trimming removed 3 bases from V and 10 bases from J, with 16 bases in between. This CDR3 comprises 14 residues. Germline V gives CDR1 SGHDT, CDR2 YYEEEE. Looking up the rest from reference TRBV5-6 and TRBJ1-4 gives the full variable domain: DAGVTQSPTHLIKTRGQQVTLRCSPKSGHDTVSWYQQALGQGPQFIFQYYEEEERQRGNFPDRFSGHQFPNYSSELNVNALLLGDSALYLCASSWGTVEGKLFFGSGTQLSVL.

In nucleotides, the CDR3 is TGCGCCAGCAGACGGGGGGACGAGGAAAAACTGTTTTTT. It specifies CASRRGDEEKLFF. The chain has TRBV5-1 and TRBJ1-4; the D gene is possibly TRBD1 (5 bases). CDR3 size: 13 residues. Germline CDR1 reads SGHRS; CDR2 reads YFSETQ. Trimming removed 5 bases at V and 8 bases at J, with 13 bases between.

J is TRBJ2-3 and V is TRBV28; D perhaps matches TRBD2 (5 bases). V was shortened by 5 bases and J by 0 bases, with 12 bases between the two germline ends. The CDR3 totals 15 residues. CDR1 MDHEN and CDR2 SYDVKM come from the germline V gene. CDR3 in DNA: TGTGCCAGCAGTCCGCTCGAGCGGAGCACAGATACGCAGTATTTT. This codes for CASSPLERSTDTQYF.

This clone was seen just once. The chain links TRBV30 to TRBJ1-5; D is unclear. This CDR3 region has 12 residues. CDR1 is GTSNPN and CDR2 is SVGIG in the germline V gene (reference sequence). V was cut by 0 bases and J by 10 bases, with 10 bases left in between. CDR3 in DNA: TGTGCCTGGAGTGTAGGTGTTAGCCCCCAGCATTTT. This sequence encodes CAWSVGVSPQHF.

This clone is a singleton in its sample. This CDR3 reads CASSVSSAEYEQFF. The CDR3 nucleotides read TGTGCCAGCAGCGTGTCTAGTGCGGAGTATGAGCAGTTCTTC. The V and J genes are TRBV9 and TRBJ2-1, with D uncertain. The CDR3 is 14 amino acids. V was cut by 2 bases and J by 8 bases, with 14 bases left in between. Germline-derived CDR1 and CDR2 are SGDLS and YYNGEE.

This chain connects TRBV30 to TRBJ1-6; TRBD1 agrees at 11 bases. CDR3 length: 13 residues. The trim removed 7 bases at V and 10 bases at J, leaving 6 bases unmatched. Germline assignment: CDR1 GTSNPN and CDR2 SVGIG (reference sequence). CDR3 loop: CASPGQGGSPLHF. In DNA form, the CDR3 reads TGTGCCTCTCCGGGACAGGGGGGATCACCCCTCCACTTT.

The chain joins TRBV11-1 to TRBJ2-1; 8 nucleotides match TRBD1. Germline trimming cut 4 bases from V and 4 bases from J; bases unmatched to any gene: 6. This CDR3 is built from 15 residues. CDR1 and CDR2 (germline): SGHAT, FQDESV (reference sequence). CDR3 region: CASSSRTGRYNEQFF. As DNA, the CDR3 is TGTGCCAGCAGCTCCCGGACAGGGAGGTACAATGAGCAGTTCTTC.

V gene TRBV5-4 combines with J gene TRBJ1-2; a possible D gene is TRBD1 (6 bases). Germline lookup yields CDR1 SGHNT and CDR2 YYREEE (reference sequence). CDR3 length: 16 residues. Between the trimmed V and J ends, which lost 4 bases and 0 bases, there was a span of 16 bases. The CDR3 region has the DNA TGTGCCAGCAGCCCACCTGGACAGTACTCTAACTATGGCTACACCTTC. Protein sequence: CASSPPGQYSNYGYTF.

The chain combines TRBV25-1 with TRBJ2-2; TRBD2 agrees at 7 bases. The CDR3 spans 15 residues. After removal of 5 bases from V and 1 base from J, the junction contained 4 bases not matched to a gene. CDR1 and CDR2 (germline): MGHDK, SYGVNS. The CDR3 sequence is CASSPRGGNTGELFF. As DNA, the CDR3 is TGTGCCAGCAGTCCGCGCGGGGGGAACACCGGGGAGCTGTTTTTT.

The J gene is TRBJ2-5, the V gene TRBV27; a weak D match, TRBD1 (6 bases). Trimming shortened V by 5 bases and J by 1 base, and 20 bases separated the two germline ends. The CDR3 contains 17 residues. Germline CDR1 reads MNHEY; CDR2 reads SMNVEV (reference sequence). The DNA for the CDR3 is TGTGCCAGCAGTCCCCGGGGCATCCGACAGGTCCAAGAGACCCAGTACTTC. Translating it yields CASSPRGIRQVQETQYF.

The chain is built from TRBV29-1 and TRBJ2-3; D uncertain. The CDR3 runs 12 residues. V dropped 7 bases and J dropped 4 bases, with 12 bases sitting between them. In germline, CDR1 is SQVTM, CDR2 ANQGSEA. The CDR3 sequence: CSAWNPPDTQYF. The CDR3 bases are TGCAGCGCCTGGAACCCGCCAGATACGCAGTATTTT.

CDR3 sequence reads: CASSLGWQLGDRVYEQYF. The CDR3, as DNA: TGTGCCAGCAGCTTAGGATGGCAGTTAGGGGACAGGGTCTACGAGCAGTACTTC. V gene TRBV7-2 combines with J gene TRBJ2-7, with 9 bases that match TRBD1. Germline V gene data show CDR1 as SGHTA and CDR2 as FQGNSA. The CDR3 length is 18 residues. After removal of 1 base from V and 3 bases from J, the junction contained 13 bases not matched to a gene. The variable domain in full, with the rest retrieved from reference TRBV7-2 and TRBJ2-7, is GAGVSQSPSNKVTEKGKDVELRCDPISGHTALYWYRQSLGQGLEFLIYFQGNSAPDKSGLPSDRFSAERTGGSVSTLTIQRTQQEDSAVYLCASSLGWQLGDRVYEQYFGPGTRLTVT.

Comments on this clone: Other DNA sequences in this sample translate to the same CDR3. The gene calls are TRBV7-2 and TRBJ2-7, with D maybe TRBD2 (5 bases). V lost 4 bases and J 0 bases, leaving 10 bases between the germline ends. The CDR3 has 14 amino acids. Germline lookup yields CDR1 SGHTA and CDR2 FQGNSA. The CDR3: CASSSDGVSYEQYF. CDR3 nucleotides: TGTGCCAGCAGCTCGGACGGGGTCTCCTACGAGCAGTACTTC.

The chain is built from TRBV7-3 and TRBJ2-7; TRBD1 matches 7 bases. The V gene end was trimmed by 4 bases and the J gene end by 7 bases; junction bases not matched to a gene: 10. CDR1 and CDR2 (germline): SGHTA, FQGTGA. The CDR3 is 14 residues long. CDR3 region: CASSSGQAPGEQYF. In DNA form, the CDR3 reads TGTGCCAGCAGCTCCGGACAGGCCCCTGGAGAGCAGTACTTC.

This clone was observed a single time. The chain carries TRBV5-4 and TRBJ2-2, with D maybe TRBD1 (5 bases). This CDR3 region has 14 residues. Trimming stripped 2 bases from V and 5 bases from J, with 10 bases between. Germline loops: CDR1 SGHNT, CDR2 YYREEE (reference sequence). CDR3 nucleotide sequence: TGTGCCAGCAGCTTAGACCGACAGACCGGGGAGCTGTTTTTT. Its protein product is CASSLDRQTGELFF.

This chain connects TRBV5-4 to TRBJ1-2; D may be TRBD1 (5 bases). The CDR3 totals 14 residues. The V gene's germline CDR1 is SGHNT and CDR2 YYREEE (reference sequence). The V and J ends lost 0 bases and 7 bases respectively, with 13 bases between them. CDR3 DNA: TGTGCCAGCAGCTTGGACCCAGGGATTGGTGGCTACACCTTC. As protein: CASSLDPGIGGYTF. The entire variable domain, with the rest obtained from reference TRBV5-4 and TRBJ1-2, is as follows: ETGVTQSPTHLIKTRGQQVTLRCSSQSGHNTVSWYQQALGQGPQFIFQYYREEENGRGNFPPRFSGLQFPNYSSELNVNALELDDSALYLCASSLDPGIGGYTFGSGTRLTVV.

A note on this clone: Other DNA sequences of this sample code for an identical CDR3. V and J are TRBV18 and TRBJ2-7, with 9 positions matching TRBD1. V was clipped by 3 bases and J by 3 bases; unmatched bases: 6. The CDR3 is 15 residues long. From germline, CDR1 is KGHSH and CDR2 LQKENI. In nucleotides, the CDR3 is TGTGCCAGCTCACCTCCGGGACAGGGAAGCTACGAGCAGTACTTC. Translation gives CASSPPGQGSYEQYF.

V is TRBV4-3 and J is TRBJ1-6; D is uncertain. This CDR3 contains 18 residues. Germline assignment: CDR1 LGHNA and CDR2 YSLEER. V dropped 2 bases and J dropped 6 bases, with 20 bases sitting between them. Here the CDR3 reads CASSQRKLAWPTNSPLHF. The CDR3, as DNA: TGCGCCAGCAGCCAAAGGAAGCTTGCTTGGCCTACTAATTCACCCCTCCACTTT.

This clone occurred once. The CDR3 sequence is CASSGDIGNTEAFF. DNA of the CDR3: TGTGCCAGCAGCGGGGATATCGGGAACACTGAAGCTTTCTTT. The chain carries TRBV5-4 and TRBJ1-1; D remains ambiguous. This CDR3 contains 14 residues. V gave up 4 bases and J gave up 1 base, with 11 bases separating them. Looked up from germline, CDR1 is SGHNT and CDR2 is YYREEE (reference sequence).

This clone occurred once. The chain employs TRBV10-3 and TRBJ2-1; 12 bases fit TRBD2. Germline V gives CDR1 ENHRY, CDR2 SYGVKD. The CDR3 has 17 amino acids. V gave up 3 bases and J gave up 7 bases; unmatched junction bases: 10. CDR3 loop: CAISEKRTSGIKNEQFF. In DNA, the CDR3 is TGTGCCATCAGTGAAAAGAGGACTAGCGGGATTAAGAATGAGCAGTTCTTC.

This rearrangement joins TRBV7-9 to TRBJ1-3; 7 nucleotides align to TRBD1. The germline CDR1 and CDR2 sequences are SEHNR and FQNEAQ (reference sequence). Germline trimming cut 5 bases from V and 9 bases from J; bases unmatched to any gene: 7. The CDR3 is 13 amino acids. The CDR3 region is CASSPGTGVTIYF. Written as DNA, the CDR3 is TGTGCCAGCAGCCCCGGCACAGGGGTCACCATATATTTT.